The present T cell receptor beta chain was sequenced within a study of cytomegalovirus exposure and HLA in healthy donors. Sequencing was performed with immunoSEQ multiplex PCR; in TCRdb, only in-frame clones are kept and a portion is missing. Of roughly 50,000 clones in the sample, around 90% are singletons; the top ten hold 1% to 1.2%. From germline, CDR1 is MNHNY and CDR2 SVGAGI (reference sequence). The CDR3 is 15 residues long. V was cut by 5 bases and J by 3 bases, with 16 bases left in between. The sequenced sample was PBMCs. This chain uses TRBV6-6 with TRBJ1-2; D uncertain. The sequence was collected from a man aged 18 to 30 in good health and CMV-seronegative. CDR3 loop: CASSENSGNDYGYTF. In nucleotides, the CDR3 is TGTGCCAGCAGTGAGAACTCGGGAAACGACTATGGCTACACCTTC.